This passage covers 32 T cell receptor beta chains from one sample sequenced in a study of cytomegalovirus exposure and HLA in healthy donors. 13 Jbeta primers and 60 Vbeta primers were used for the PCR. Sequenced by immunoSEQ multiplex PCR; TCRdb stores in-frame clones only, minus some. The data contain some 170,000 clones, more than 65% of them singletons. Sequenced: PBMCs. These receptor sequences come from a female donor in good health and CMV-seronegative.

V is TRBV30 and J is TRBJ1-1, with D maybe TRBD1 (5 bases). Trimming took 4 bases from V and 0 from J, leaving 15 bases between them. This CDR3 is built from 15 residues. The germline gives CDR1 GTSNPN, CDR2 SVGIG (reference sequence). The CDR3 nucleotides are TGTGCCTGGACCCCCCGGTGGGGGGTGAACACTGAAGCTTTCTTT. Amino acid sequence: CAWTPRWGVNTEAFF.

J is TRBJ2-7 and V is TRBV4-3; TRBD1 matches 9 bases. The CDR3 covers 15 residues. The germline V gene encodes CDR1 LGHNA and CDR2 YSLEER. The V segment lost 0 bases and the J segment 3 bases; nucleotides outside the gene matches: 3. As DNA, the CDR3 is TGCGCCAGCAGCCAAGATCGGGACAGGGACTACGAGCAGTACTTC. This translates into CASSQDRDRDYEQYF.

The chain carries TRBV11-2 and TRBJ1-1; no firm D call. This CDR3 has 12 amino acids. V shed 3 bases and J shed 4 bases, with 6 bases lying between them. Looked up from germline, CDR1 is SGHAT and CDR2 is FQNNGV. The CDR3 loop is CASSFMSTEAFF. For the CDR3, the DNA is TGTGCCAGCAGCTTTATGTCCACTGAAGCTTTCTTT.

This clone appeared a single time. V and J are TRBV9 and TRBJ1-2, with TRBD1 identical over 7 bases. The trim removed 4 bases at V and 7 bases at J, leaving 13 bases unmatched. This CDR3 is 15 amino acids long. Per germline, CDR1 SGDLS and CDR2 YYNGEE. The CDR3 here is CASSPRNRGWSGYTF. The CDR3 bases are TGTGCCAGCAGCCCCCGGAACAGGGGTTGGAGTGGCTACACCTTC.

This rearrangement joins TRBV28 to TRBJ2-1; 11 bases align to TRBD2. The CDR3 is made up of 17 amino acids. Germline V gene lookup returns CDR1 MDHEN and CDR2 SYDVKM. The V gene end was trimmed by 5 bases and the J gene end by 4 bases; junction bases not matched to a gene: 10. The CDR3, as DNA: TGTGCCAGCAGTCCCAATCCGGGACTAGCGGCATACAATGAGCAGTTCTTC. Amino acids: CASSPNPGLAAYNEQFF.

The rearrangement uses TRBV2 and TRBJ1-6; 7 bases agree with TRBD1. The CDR3 consists of 14 residues. The ends lost 8 bases at V and 14 bases at J; junction bases unmatched: 15. Germline CDR1 and CDR2: SNHLY and FYNNEI. The CDR3: CASSQEPGQSSLHF. CDR3 in DNA: TGTGCCAGCTCCCAAGAGCCGGGACAGTCTTCCCTCCACTTT.

The rearrangement uses TRBV30 and TRBJ1-1; the D gene is possibly TRBD1 (6 bases). CDR1 is GTSNPN, CDR2 SVGIG, per germline (reference sequence). Trimming stripped 4 bases from V and 5 bases from J, with 14 bases between. This CDR3 is 13 amino acids long. The CDR3 nucleotides read TGTGCCTGGACCGAGGGGGTCTGGACTGAAGCTTTCTTT. Residues: CAWTEGVWTEAFF.

The CDR3 DNA sequence: TGTGCCAGCAGCCCCATCGGTATCTTCACTGAAGCTTTCTTT. Translation: CASSPIGIFTEAFF. V is TRBV9 and J is TRBJ1-1; the D is unclear. Germline lookup yields CDR1 SGDLS and CDR2 YYNGEE. The CDR3 sequence is 14 residues long. Trimming stripped 4 bases from V and 4 bases from J, with 14 bases between.

The chain is built from TRBV2 and TRBJ2-1; TRBD2 might be the D (5 bases). The CDR3 is made up of 14 amino acids. Germline loops: CDR1 SNHLY, CDR2 FYNNEI. V gave up 4 bases and J gave up 3 bases, with 10 bases separating them. The CDR3 region has the DNA TGTGCCAGCAGTGCTAGCACAATCTACAATGAGCAGTTCTTC. It is translated as CASSASTIYNEQFF.

This clone was recorded only once. The chain employs TRBV11-1 and TRBJ2-5; perhaps TRBD2 as D (6 bases). Trimming shortened V by 4 bases and J by 5 bases, and 14 bases separated the two germline ends. Germline CDR1 reads SGHAT; CDR2 reads FQDESV (reference sequence). The CDR3 is made up of 14 amino acids. This chain's CDR3 is CASSYSGVGETQYF. CDR3 DNA: TGTGCCAGCAGCTATTCGGGAGTCGGGGAGACCCAGTACTTC. The full variable domain, with the rest looked up from reference TRBV11-1 and TRBJ2-5, is EAEVAQSPRYKITEKSQAVAFWCDPISGHATLYWYRQILGQGPELLVQFQDESVVDDSQLPKDRFSAERLKGVDSTLKIQPAELGDSAMYLCASSYSGVGETQYFGPGTRLLVL.

The V gene is TRBV19, the J gene TRBJ2-5; 8 bases line up with TRBD1. The germline V gene has CDR1 LNHDA and CDR2 SQIVND (reference sequence). The ends lost 4 bases at V and 11 bases at J; junction bases unmatched: 21. The CDR3 contains 17 residues. The CDR3 protein is CASSKEWRQGTQSLQYF. Written as DNA, the CDR3 is TGTGCCAGTAGTAAGGAGTGGAGACAGGGGACCCAGAGCCTTCAGTACTTC.

The chain is built from TRBV18 and TRBJ1-2; unclear D gene. Germline assignment: CDR1 KGHSH and CDR2 LQKENI. The V gene lost 2 bases and the J gene lost 10 bases, with 20 bases spanning the gap. CDR3 size: 15 residues. CDR3 in amino acids: CASSPGIGPFGDYTF. The CDR3 DNA reads as TGTGCCAGCTCACCAGGCATAGGTCCTTTTGGAGACTACACCTTC. Looking up the rest from reference TRBV18 and TRBJ1-2 gives the full variable domain: NAGVMQNPRHLVRRRGQEARLRCSPMKGHSHVYWYRQLPEEGLKFMVYLQKENIIDESGMPKERFSAEFPKEGPSILRIQQVVRGDSAAYFCASSPGIGPFGDYTFGSGTRLTVV.

The chain joins TRBV5-1 to TRBJ2-7; D is ambiguous. Deletions cut 2 bases from V and 3 bases from J, with 9 bases between. The length of the CDR3 is 13 residues. Germline CDR1 SGHRS, CDR2 YFSETQ. CDR3 sequence (DNA): TGCGCCAGCAGCTTCACAGAGAGCTACGAGCAGTACTTC. As protein: CASSFTESYEQYF.

The chain couples TRBV28 to TRBJ2-7, with 13 positions matching TRBD2. CDR1 and CDR2 (germline): MDHEN, SYDVKM. The CDR3 is 15 amino acids. Losses at the gene ends were 6 bases for V and 3 bases for J; bases not matched to a gene: 5. CDR3 protein: CASSPTSGRVYEQYF. In DNA form, the CDR3 reads TGTGCCAGCAGCCCCACTAGCGGGAGGGTCTACGAGCAGTACTTC.

J is TRBJ2-7 and V is TRBV6-1, with 9 bases aligning to TRBD1. The CDR3 has 13 residues. V lost 9 bases, J lost 5 bases, and 8 bases stayed unmatched. The V gene's germline CDR1 is MNHNS and CDR2 SASEGT. The CDR3 region has the DNA TGTGCCAGTGCCCGGGACAGGGCGGACGAGCAGTACTTC. Encoded protein: CASARDRADEQYF.

This chain links TRBV4-1 with TRBJ2-7; D remains ambiguous. The germline V gene encodes CDR1 MGHRA and CDR2 YSYEKL. Trimming took 0 bases from V and 4 from J, leaving 10 bases between them. The CDR3 is 14 residues long. CDR3 coding DNA: TGCGCCAGCAGCCAAGAAACTTTCTCATACGAGCAGTACTTC. Translated, it gives CASSQETFSYEQYF.

V and J are TRBV13 and TRBJ2-5, with TRBD2 matching over 7 bases. In germline, CDR1 is PRHDT, CDR2 FYEKMQ (reference sequence). Trimming took 5 bases from V and 4 from J; bases not matched to a gene: 7. The CDR3 is made up of 14 amino acids. The CDR3 DNA follows: TGTGCCAGCAGCCACGGGAGGAGATTAGAGACCCAGTACTTC. It is translated as CASSHGRRLETQYF.

The V call is TRBV4-1, the J call TRBJ2-7, with TRBD1 identical over 8 bases. V shed 1 base, J shed 6 bases, and the junction held 11 bases outside the gene matches. The CDR3 is 16 amino acids. Germline loops: CDR1 MGHRA, CDR2 YSYEKL. Here the CDR3 reads CASSQAPQTGALEQYF. DNA for the CDR3: TGCGCCAGCAGCCAAGCCCCCCAGACAGGGGCCCTCGAGCAGTACTTC.

The chain joins TRBV19 to TRBJ1-5; D not certain. V was pared by 5 bases and J by 2 bases, with 13 bases between. CDR1 and CDR2 from the germline V gene are LNHDA and SQIVND (reference sequence). This CDR3 has 15 residues. DNA of the CDR3: TGTGCCAGTAGTGCCGACTCTTTAGGCAATCAGCCCCAGCATTTT. It is translated as CASSADSLGNQPQHF.

This chain uses TRBV30 with TRBJ1-3, with a tentative D call TRBD1 (5 bases). The CDR3 runs to 15 residues. CDR1 GTSNPN and CDR2 SVGIG come from the germline V gene (reference sequence). V shed 0 bases and J shed 0 bases, with 9 bases lying between them. This CDR3 reads CAWSVGVVSGNTIYF. The CDR3 bases are TGTGCCTGGAGTGTAGGGGTGGTCTCTGGAAACACCATATATTTT.

This clone was seen only once. The chain recombines TRBV27 with TRBJ1-5, with D uncertain. Trimming took off 1 base at V and 4 bases at J, with 11 bases between the two ends. Germline V gene data show CDR1 as MNHEY and CDR2 as SMNVEV (reference sequence). CDR3 length: 15 residues. The CDR3 spells CASSLWAANNQPQHF. The CDR3 DNA reads TGTGCCAGCAGTTTATGGGCTGCCAATAATCAGCCCCAGCATTTT.

This clone was recorded once. J is TRBJ2-3 and V is TRBV7-3; D unresolved. V shed 5 bases and J shed 5 bases, with 14 bases lying between them. The CDR3 runs to 14 residues. Germline-derived CDR1 and CDR2 are SGHTA and FQGTGA. CDR3 nucleotides: TGTGCCAGCAGCCCAGGCGCAGTGGGAGATACGCAGTATTTT. This gives the protein CASSPGAVGDTQYF.

The rearrangement joins TRBV28 to TRBJ2-1; TRBD2 might be the D (6 bases). The CDR3 is made up of 15 amino acids. Germline V gene sequence: CDR1 MDHEN, CDR2 SYDVKM. V dropped 6 bases and J dropped 4 bases, with 16 bases sitting between them. CDR3 nucleotides: TGTGCCAGCAGCCCCGGAGGGACCGCTTACAATGAGCAGTTCTTC. Translation gives CASSPGGTAYNEQFF.

Notes on this clone: This CDR3 is also generated by other DNA sequences in the sample. The J gene is TRBJ2-5, the V gene TRBV20-1; tentative D call: TRBD1 (6 bases). This CDR3 is 11 amino acids long. Germline V gene lookup returns CDR1 DFQATT and CDR2 SNEGSKA (reference sequence). Trimming stripped 2 bases from V and 5 bases from J, with 6 bases between. CDR3 residues: CSARTGETQYF. The CDR3 DNA follows: TGCAGTGCTAGAACAGGGGAGACCCAGTACTTC.

The rearrangement joins TRBV27 to TRBJ2-2; TRBD1 might be the D (6 bases). Germline CDR1 and CDR2: MNHEY and SMNVEV (reference sequence). The V end lost 3 bases, the J end lost 8 bases, and 10 bases lay between the germline ends. This CDR3 is 13 amino acids long. CDR3: CASSLQGSGELFF. The CDR3 DNA follows: TGTGCCAGCAGTTTGCAGGGGAGTGGGGAGCTGTTTTTT.

CDR3: CASSLGGTDYEQYF. The CDR3, as DNA: TGTGCCAGCAGTTTGGGGGGGACTGACTACGAGCAGTACTTC. The V call is TRBV28, the J call TRBJ2-7; TRBD2 aligns across 7 bases. V shed 3 bases, J shed 3 bases, and the junction held 5 bases outside the gene matches. The CDR3 is 14 amino acids. The V gene's germline CDR1 is MDHEN and CDR2 SYDVKM.

The rearrangement joins TRBV5-6 to TRBJ1-1; 9 bases are a match to TRBD1. V lost 4 bases, J lost 4 bases, and 11 bases stayed unmatched. The CDR3 totals 16 residues. Germline CDR1 and CDR2: SGHDT and YYEEEE. CDR3 sequence (DNA): TGTGCCAGCAGCGCAACCGGGACAGGGCTGGGCACTGAAGCTTTCTTT. Translating gives CASSATGTGLGTEAFF.

The V call is TRBV30, the J call TRBJ1-1; D unresolved. V lost 2 bases and J 7 bases, leaving 11 bases between the germline ends. The V gene's germline CDR1 is GTSNPN and CDR2 SVGIG (reference sequence). This CDR3 is 12 amino acids long. This chain's CDR3 is CAWSPRIVEAFF. DNA for the CDR3: TGTGCCTGGAGTCCCAGGATCGTTGAAGCTTTCTTT.

V is TRBV7-2 and J is TRBJ1-1; tentatively, D is TRBD1 (6 bases). CDR1 is SGHTA and CDR2 is FQGNSA in the germline V gene. Trimming removed 3 bases at V and 1 base at J, with 24 bases between. The CDR3 is made up of 19 amino acids. CDR3 sequence (DNA): TGTGCCAGCAGCTTCCTACCATCAGGGTTGGGGGCAGGGAACACTGAAGCTTTCTTT. It translates to CASSFLPSGLGAGNTEAFF.

This clone came up once. The chain joins TRBV7-8 to TRBJ2-5; D possibly corresponds to TRBD1 (5 bases). V was clipped by 5 bases and J by 6 bases, with 16 bases between them. Germline V gene data show CDR1 as SGHVS and CDR2 as FQNEAQ. This CDR3 has 14 residues. CDR3 coding DNA: TGTGCCAGCAGCCGACTCAGGGAATTGCAGACCCAGTACTTC. Translation gives CASSRLRELQTQYF.

This clone has a handful of counts. This chain links TRBV5-1 with TRBJ2-4, with 13 bases identical to TRBD2. This CDR3 has 16 amino acids. The V segment lost 0 bases and the J segment 7 bases; nucleotides outside the gene matches: 4. Germline V gene sequence: CDR1 SGHRS, CDR2 YFSETQ. The CDR3 here is CASSLAGTSGVNIQYF. CDR3 nucleotides: TGCGCCAGCAGCTTGGCCGGGACTAGCGGGGTGAACATTCAGTACTTC.

The CDR3 protein is CSGDGLNQPQHF. Here the CDR3 DNA reads TGCAGCGGCGACGGACTCAATCAGCCCCAGCATTTT. The V and J genes are TRBV29-1 and TRBJ1-5; no definite D call. The CDR3 sequence is 12 residues long. The V gene lost 7 bases and the J gene lost 3 bases, with 10 bases spanning the gap. Germline CDR1 is SQVTM and CDR2 is ANQGSEA.